A selection of T cell receptor beta chains follows, all from one sample in a study of T cells after yellow fever vaccination. TCRdb used MiXCR to reprocess the 5' RACE reads, holding one entry per CDR3 protein. Seen here are more than 300,000 distinct CDR3 sequences, about 11% observed once, and the top ten hold less than 3.5%. Sequencing used CD4+ T cells sorted from PBMCs, obtained 45 days after the yellow fever booster vaccination. The source of these receptors is a man younger than 35 who received the YFV17D yellow fever vaccine. Both conserved end residues are trimmed from each CDR3.

V	CDR3
TRBV18	ASSRSSGGQDTQY
TRBV5-1	ASSLAGHLTGELF
TRBV19	ASSISGTGTESRAKNIQY
TRBV5-1	ASRLGENYGYT
TRBV6-2/TRBV6-3	ASSREAPDSGGRYNEQF
TRBV3-1	ASRTTGVGSRSPLH
TRBV2	ASRGGAGDTQY
TRBV20-1	SARDWGRGPNTEAF
TRBV27	ASMTRGGEKLF
TRBV24-1	AAPGVNEQF
TRBV19	ASRGLAGGSTF
TRBV7-6	ASSAGTQNEQF
TRBV7-8	ASSIRTATLQETQY
TRBV5-1	ASSKAGADNEQF
TRBV2	ASSEALRGTEAF
TRBV5-5	ASSLARPEKLF
TRBV5-1	ASRTGTGISNEKLF
TRBV15	ATSREQGVGYGYT
TRBV6-5	ASSPQEENEKLF
TRBV20-1	SAFHRAEETQY
TRBV7-9	ASKGLKGDSYEQY
TRBV5-1	ASSSTVAGTGGIINGKLF
TRBV7-9	ASSKDTGDGTEAF
TRBV3-1	ASSQRTGFDQPQH
TRBV6-2/TRBV6-3	ASSRTGGTSTGELF
TRBV4-3	ASSRTPGHTDTQY
TRBV4-3	ASSRAGVWETQY
TRBV6-4	ASSANSGGADTQY
TRBV12-3/TRBV12-4	ASSFQRGGRETQY
TRBV7-9	ASSLTTTGELF
TRBV5-1	ASSRLDSSTEAF
TRBV19	ASSMVGLTQY
TRBV6-5	ASSNRVGGGADEQY
TRBV6-2/TRBV6-3	ASKSYGTNTGELF
TRBV7-2	ASSLVGGDDEQF
TRBV10-3	AISERGLSGEANSPLH
TRBV5-5	ASSLTTGRGYT
TRBV4-3	ASSQVGRATTEAF
TRBV7-2	ASSLVADPYNEQF
TRBV5-1	ASSVRTGDNSPLH
TRBV2	ASSGLGIVYEQF
TRBV3-1	ASSQVSGELF
TRBV10-2	ASSEFYEQY
TRBV6-1	ASTMRPGPYQPQH
TRBV5-1	ASSLGSGVSYNEQF
TRBV18	ASSPPQTGVYEQY
TRBV4-1	ASSPDRINSNQPQH
TRBV7-9	ASSPLGWSSGNTIY
TRBV6-1	ASTPHDRGREQY